This TCR beta chain was recorded in a study of blood T cell repertoires in COVID-19. Overall study: Samples came from the United States, Italy and Spain, spanning acute and convalescent COVID-19. T cells, B-cell-depleted T cells, or PBMCs provided the cDNA or gDNA that served as material.

J lost 1 base, V lost 2 bases, and 1 base had no gene match. The CDR3 consists of 14 residues. Looked up from germline, CDR1 is MNHEY and CDR2 is SVGEGT. Original methodology: Nucleated cell counts were estimated from reference gene primer amplification. Using immunoSEQ multiplex PCR, the repertoire was profiled, and TCRdb retains in-frame clones only, with some absent. V and J calls and clone size are copied from that table; D and trimming were computed from the DNA. The sample lists fewer than 90,000 clones; roughly 81% were seen once. This clone came up once. The sequenced sample was peripheral blood. This receptor was identified in a man aged 65 to 79 with acute or convalescent COVID-19. The chain couples TRBV6-2 or TRBV6-3 to TRBJ1-1, with TRBD1 matching 7 bases. The CDR3 spells CASSYQGGNTEAFF. The DNA for the CDR3 is TGTGCCAGCAGTTACCAGGGGGGGAACACTGAAGCTTTCTTT.